One T cell receptor (beta chain) is described in this entry. Here immunoSEQ multiplex PCR was the method, and the copy in TCRdb shows in-frame clones only, minus some. The sample consists of about 180,000 clones, 85% to 90% of them appearing once. Per germline, CDR1 SGHDN and CDR2 FVKESK. The CDR3 extends over 15 amino acids. Between the trimmed V and J ends, which lost 0 bases and 7 bases, there was a span of 14 bases. This entry comes from a study of control samples from healthy donors and cancer patients. Sequenced sample: blood. The chain couples TRBV14 to TRBJ2-3, with D possibly TRBD1 on 5 matching bases. The sequence came from a woman between 45 and 60 years old in good health. CDR3 DNA: TGTGCCAGCAGCCAAGAAGACAGAGCACGGAATACGCAGTATTTT. It specifies CASSQEDRARNTQYF. Full variable domain (rest looked up from reference TRBV14 and TRBJ2-3): EAGVTQFPSHSVIEKGQTVTLRCDPISGHDNLYWYRRVMGKEIKFLLHFVKESKQDESGMPNNRFLAERTGGTYSTLKVQPAELEDSGVYFCASSQEDRARNTQYFGPGTRLTVL.